These T cell receptor beta chains were read from a single sample in a study of T cell responses to AZD1222 COVID-19 vaccine. Sequencing was performed with immunoSEQ multiplex PCR; in TCRdb, only in-frame clones are kept and a portion is missing. The repertoire holds 150,000 to 160,000 clones, with about 87% as singletons. The material sequenced was peripheral blood, taken on day 0 of AZD1222 vaccination. All receptors come from an adult in good health. CDR3s include the opening cysteine and the closing phenylalanine or tryptophan. The D gene is left open where the match is weak. Size is stated for part of the rows, as once, few or many counts, or as a class when the clone is expanded.

d_call: TRBD2
j_call: TRBJ2-1
v_call: TRBV3-1/TRBV3-2
clone_size: few
cdr3_nt: TGTGCCAGCAGCCAAGCTAGCGGGGGCTACAATGAGCAGTTCTTC
cdr3_aa: CASSQASGGYNEQFF

d_call: TRBD1
j_call: TRBJ1-1
v_call: TRBV2
clone_size: .
cdr3_nt: TGTGCCAGCAGAGGACAGGGTAGGGGCACTGAAGCTTTCTTT
cdr3_aa: CASRGQGRGTEAFF

d_call: .
j_call: TRBJ2-3
v_call: TRBV21-1
clone_size: .
cdr3_nt: TGTGCCAGCAGCACACTAGCGGGGGGGCCCCAAAGCACAGATACGCAGTATTTT
cdr3_aa: CASSTLAGGPQSTDTQYF

d_call: TRBD1
j_call: TRBJ1-6
v_call: TRBV5-4
clone_size: .
cdr3_nt: TGTGCCAGCAGCGTACAGGGGGCCGGTTCACCCCTCCACTTT
cdr3_aa: CASSVQGAGSPLHF

d_call: .
j_call: TRBJ1-4
v_call: TRBV2
clone_size: .
cdr3_nt: TGTGCCAGCACTCCCGGTAGGGCTCCTGAAAAACTGTTTTTT
cdr3_aa: CASTPGRAPEKLFF

d_call: .
j_call: TRBJ1-2
v_call: TRBV15
clone_size: .
cdr3_nt: TGTGCCGCCACCGGAGGGGCGCATAACTATGGCTACACCTTC
cdr3_aa: CAATGGAHNYGYTF

d_call: .
j_call: TRBJ1-1
v_call: TRBV11-1
clone_size: .
cdr3_nt: TGTGCCAGCAGCTCCCAGGGGCCGAACACTGAAGCTTTCTTT
cdr3_aa: CASSSQGPNTEAFF

d_call: .
j_call: TRBJ2-5
v_call: TRBV7-8
clone_size: .
cdr3_nt: TGTGCCAGCAGGGATGGGGTCAACCAAGAGACCCAGTACTTC
cdr3_aa: CASRDGVNQETQYF

d_call: .
j_call: TRBJ1-4
v_call: TRBV7-8
clone_size: .
cdr3_nt: TGTGCCAGCAGCTTCCGCGGCGTGGGGAATGGTAATGAAAAACTGTTTTTT
cdr3_aa: CASSFRGVGNGNEKLFF

d_call: .
j_call: TRBJ2-6
v_call: TRBV19
clone_size: .
cdr3_nt: TGTGCCAGTACCCGAGGGGCACAGTACTCTGGGGCCAACGTCCTGACTTTC
cdr3_aa: CASTRGAQYSGANVLTF

d_call: TRBD2
j_call: TRBJ2-1
v_call: TRBV7-2
clone_size: .
cdr3_nt: TGTGCCAGCAGCCCCAGGACTAGCGGGGCCTCAGCTGAGCAGTTCTTC
cdr3_aa: CASSPRTSGASAEQFF

d_call: .
j_call: TRBJ1-5
v_call: TRBV7-2
clone_size: .
cdr3_nt: TGTGCCAGCAGCTCCCGGAGCAATCAGCCCCAGCATTTT
cdr3_aa: CASSSRSNQPQHF

d_call: .
j_call: TRBJ1-1
v_call: TRBV7-5
clone_size: .
cdr3_nt: TGTGCCAGAAGCTCGGGGGGGCTCCTGAGGGACACTGAAGCTTTCTTT
cdr3_aa: CARSSGGLLRDTEAFF

d_call: .
j_call: TRBJ2-5
v_call: TRBV11-2
clone_size: few
cdr3_nt: TGTGCCAGCAGCCCGCAGGAGACCCAGTACTTC
cdr3_aa: CASSPQETQYF

d_call: TRBD1
j_call: TRBJ2-7
v_call: TRBV5-1
clone_size: .
cdr3_nt: TGCGCCAGCACCAGGGGTCAGGGGGTCATCCTCGAGCAGTACTTC
cdr3_aa: CASTRGQGVILEQYF

d_call: TRBD2
j_call: TRBJ2-2
v_call: TRBV3-1/TRBV3-2
clone_size: .
cdr3_nt: TGTGCCAGCAGCCGGGGGACTAGTTTCACCGGGGAGCTGTTTTTT
cdr3_aa: CASSRGTSFTGELFF

d_call: .
j_call: TRBJ1-6
v_call: TRBV18
clone_size: .
cdr3_nt: TGTGCCAGCTCACCCCAGGACTCCTATAATTCACCCCTCCACTTT
cdr3_aa: CASSPQDSYNSPLHF

d_call: .
j_call: TRBJ2-7
v_call: TRBV6-5
clone_size: few
cdr3_nt: TGTGCCAGCAGTTACTCTGCAGTCTCCTACGAGCAGTACTTC
cdr3_aa: CASSYSAVSYEQYF

d_call: .
j_call: TRBJ2-7
v_call: TRBV7-2
clone_size: .
cdr3_nt: TGTGCCAGCAGCTTGACTGGACGGATGACGGACGAGCAGTACTTC
cdr3_aa: CASSLTGRMTDEQYF

d_call: .
j_call: TRBJ1-2
v_call: TRBV21-1
clone_size: .
cdr3_nt: TGTGCCAGCAGCAAAACTGGGTTGGGCTATGGCTACACCTTC
cdr3_aa: CASSKTGLGYGYTF

d_call: TRBD1
j_call: TRBJ1-5
v_call: TRBV7-2
clone_size: .
cdr3_nt: TGTGCCAGCAGCTATGACAGGGCTCAGCCCCAGCATTTT
cdr3_aa: CASSYDRAQPQHF

d_call: .
j_call: TRBJ1-1
v_call: TRBV20-1
clone_size: .
cdr3_nt: TGCAGTGCCTGGAGGAACACTGAAGCTTTCTTT
cdr3_aa: CSAWRNTEAFF

d_call: .
j_call: TRBJ1-3
v_call: TRBV7-8
clone_size: .
cdr3_nt: TGTGCCTCAAACGGCGGGGCGCGGGGAAACACCATATATTTT
cdr3_aa: CASNGGARGNTIYF